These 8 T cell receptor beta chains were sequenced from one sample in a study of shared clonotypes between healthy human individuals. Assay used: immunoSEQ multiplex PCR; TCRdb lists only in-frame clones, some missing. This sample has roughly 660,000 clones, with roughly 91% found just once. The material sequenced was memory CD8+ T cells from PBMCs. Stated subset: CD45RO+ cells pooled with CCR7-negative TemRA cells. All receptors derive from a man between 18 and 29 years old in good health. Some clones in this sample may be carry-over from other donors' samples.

CDR3 region: CASSYGVGGPEQYF. The CDR3 coding sequence is TGTGCCAGCAGTTACGGGGTAGGGGGTCCCGAGCAGTACTTC. V usage is TRBV6-6 and J usage is TRBJ2-7; TRBD1 might be the D (6 bases). The CDR3 consists of 14 residues. Trimming took 2 bases from V and 6 from J, leaving 14 bases between them. Germline V gives CDR1 MNHNY, CDR2 SVGAGI (reference sequence).

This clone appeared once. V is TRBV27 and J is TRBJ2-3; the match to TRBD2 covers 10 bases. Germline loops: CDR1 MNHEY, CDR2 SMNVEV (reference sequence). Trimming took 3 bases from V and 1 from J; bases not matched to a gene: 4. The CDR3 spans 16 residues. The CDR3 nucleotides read TGTGCCAGCAGTTTTATCGGGACTAGCGGCACAGATACGCAGTATTTT. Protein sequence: CASSFIGTSGTDTQYF.

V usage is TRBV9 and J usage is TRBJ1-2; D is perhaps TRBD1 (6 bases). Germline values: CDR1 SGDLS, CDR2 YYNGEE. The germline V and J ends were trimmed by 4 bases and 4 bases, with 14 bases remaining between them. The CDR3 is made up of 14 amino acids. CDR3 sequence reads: CASSPLRTAYGYTF. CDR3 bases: TGTGCCAGCAGCCCTCTGAGGACAGCCTATGGCTACACCTTC.

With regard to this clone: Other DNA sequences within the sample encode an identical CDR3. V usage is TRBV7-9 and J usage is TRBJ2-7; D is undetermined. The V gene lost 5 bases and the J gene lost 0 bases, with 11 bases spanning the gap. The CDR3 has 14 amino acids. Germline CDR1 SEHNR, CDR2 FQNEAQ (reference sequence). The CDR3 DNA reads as TGTGCCAGCAGCCTAGGACGGAGCTCCTACGAGCAGTACTTC. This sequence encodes CASSLGRSSYEQYF.

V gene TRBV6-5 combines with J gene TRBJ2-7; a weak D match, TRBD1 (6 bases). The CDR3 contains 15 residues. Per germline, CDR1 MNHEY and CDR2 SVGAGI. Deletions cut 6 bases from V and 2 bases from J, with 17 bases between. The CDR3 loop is CASSIGPQGPYEQYF. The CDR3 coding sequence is TGTGCCAGCAGCATCGGGCCTCAGGGGCCCTACGAGCAGTACTTC.

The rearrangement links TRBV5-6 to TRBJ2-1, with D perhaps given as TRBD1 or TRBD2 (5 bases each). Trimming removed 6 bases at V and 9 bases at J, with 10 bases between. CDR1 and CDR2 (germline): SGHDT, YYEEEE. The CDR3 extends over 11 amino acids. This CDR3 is CASIRGAEQFF. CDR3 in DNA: TGTGCCAGCATTAGAGGGGCTGAGCAGTTCTTC.

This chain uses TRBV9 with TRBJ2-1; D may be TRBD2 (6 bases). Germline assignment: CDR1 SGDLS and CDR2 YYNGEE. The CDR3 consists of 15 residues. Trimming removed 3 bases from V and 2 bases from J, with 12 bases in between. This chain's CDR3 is CASSAGGEPYNEQFF. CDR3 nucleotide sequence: TGTGCCAGCAGCGCCGGGGGAGAGCCCTACAATGAGCAGTTCTTC. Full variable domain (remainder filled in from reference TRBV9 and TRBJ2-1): DSGVTQTPKHLITATGQRVTLRCSPRSGDLSVYWYQQSLDQGLQFLIQYYNGEERAKGNILERFSAQQFPDLHSELNLSSLELGDSALYFCASSAGGEPYNEQFFGPGTRLTVL.

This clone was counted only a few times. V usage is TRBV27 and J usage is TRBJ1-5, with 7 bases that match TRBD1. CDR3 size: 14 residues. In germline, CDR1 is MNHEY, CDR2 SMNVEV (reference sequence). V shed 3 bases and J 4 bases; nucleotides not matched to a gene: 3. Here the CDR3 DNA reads TGTGCCAGCAGTTTCGTGACAGGGAATCAGCCCCAGCATTTT. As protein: CASSFVTGNQPQHF.